This T cell receptor beta chain was recorded in a study of cytomegalovirus exposure and HLA in healthy donors. Study-level points and caveats: In vitro, three CMV-associated chains proved specific for CMV antigens.

On this clone itself: Its antigen is as yet unknown.

CDR3 size: 13 residues. Germline V CDR1 and CDR2: MNHNY, SVGAGI (reference sequence). V lost 7 bases and J 15 bases, leaving 21 bases between the germline ends. TCRdb's copy holds only in-frame clones and misses some; the assay was immunoSEQ multiplex PCR. The sample has over 110,000 clones; roughly 81% are singletons. The receptor's source is a woman in her thirties in good health and CMV-seronegative. The rearrangement uses TRBV6-6 and TRBJ1-4; D unclear. Sequencing was carried out using PBMCs. The DNA for the CDR3 is TGTGCCAGCAACCTCGAGCCTGGCCCGCGGGTGTTTTTT. Its translation is CASNLEPGPRVFF.